The 30 T cell receptor beta chains presented below share a single source sample, sequenced in a study of regulatory T cells in long-lasting Graves disease (dated by TCRdb to about 2021). The label giving this sample's time point can be read as: newly diagnosed GD, antithyroid drugs for less than 3 months. For both TCR sequencing and RNA sequencing, RNA was extracted from PBMCs using TRIzol. Libraries were made using multiplex PCR. The sequencer was an Illumina HiSeq 4000. TCR beta libraries were built with iRepertoire HTBI primers and Arm-PCR amplification of CDR3 regions. The public sequencing data were trimmed at Q25 with fastp and processed into clonotypes with MiXCR by TCRdb, which kept only in-frame beta chains. One record per CDR3 amino acid sequence lists the most common genes and DNA. The sample has about 450,000 distinct CDR3 sequences on record, 14% of them singletons. The top ten hold roughly a sixth of the sample.

Another study also made use of these data, one on T cells in Graves' hyperthyroidism and ophthalmopathy.

The sequencing used peripheral blood mononuclear cells (PBMCs), collected at new diagnosis, from a patient treated with antithyroid drugs. The source is a woman in her forties or fifties with Graves disease. Donor details come from another sample of the same person, matched by shared clones.

This chain connects TRBV6-2 or TRBV6-3 to TRBJ1-1; D uncertain. Germline assignment: CDR1 MNHEY and CDR2 SVGEGT. This CDR3 spans 13 amino acids. V was shortened by 2 bases and J by 3 bases, with 7 bases between the two germline ends. The CDR3 region has the DNA TGTGCCAGCAGTTACACGGTGTACACTGAAGCTTTCTTT. It is translated as CASSYTVYTEAFF.

This clonotype came up once. One base away lies a much larger clone, so this may be a sequencing read error. The chain has TRBV3-1 and TRBJ2-1, with TRBD1 as a possible D gene (6 bases). The CDR3 consists of 19 residues. Per the germline V gene, CDR1 is LGHDT and CDR2 is YNNKEL (reference sequence). In DNA form, the CDR3 reads TGTACCAGCAGCCAAGTTAGGTCAGACAGGCTAAGCTCCTACAATGAGCAGTTCTTC. It is translated as CTSSQVRSDRLSSYNEQFF.

This clonotype was counted at least ten times. CDR3 protein: CASSDHPGVEMNTEAFF. The CDR3 DNA reads TGTGCCAGCAGTGACCACCCCGGGGTGGAAATGAACACTGAAGCTTTCTTT. The chain is built from TRBV6-1 and TRBJ1-1; no clear D gene. The V and J ends lost 3 bases and 0 bases respectively, with 17 bases between them. Per the germline V gene, CDR1 is MNHNS and CDR2 is SASEGT. The CDR3 covers 17 residues.

This clonotype was observed many times. The chain has TRBV5-1 and TRBJ1-1, with 7 bases that match TRBD1. The CDR3 runs to 15 residues. CDR1 is SGHRS and CDR2 is YFSETQ in the germline V gene. Trimming at V came to 4 bases and at J to 2 bases, leaving 8 bases not matched to a gene. DNA of the CDR3: TGCGCCAGCAGCCCCAGGACAGGAGGTAACACTGAAGCTTTCTTT. Protein sequence: CASSPRTGGNTEAFF.

This clonotype was found many times. This chain connects TRBV24-1 to TRBJ2-1, with D maybe TRBD2 (6 bases). The germline V gene has CDR1 KGHDR and CDR2 SFDVKD. There are 14 residues in the CDR3. The V end lost 8 bases, the J end lost 3 bases, and 13 bases lay between the germline ends. The DNA for the CDR3 is TGTGCCACCACGGGTAGCGGCCACTACAATGAGCAGTTCTTC. Residues: CATTGSGHYNEQFF.

The chain uses TRBV7-9 and TRBJ2-1, with 15 bases identical to TRBD2. V gave up 3 bases and J gave up 7 bases; unmatched junction bases: 4. CDR1 SEHNR and CDR2 FQNEAQ come from the germline V gene (reference sequence). This CDR3 contains 16 residues. The CDR3 loop reads CASSFGTSGRPNEQFF. The DNA of the CDR3 is TGTGCCAGCAGCTTTGGGACTAGCGGGAGGCCGAATGAGCAGTTCTTC.

V is TRBV28 and J is TRBJ1-2; maybe TRBD1 (6 bases). The germline CDR1 and CDR2 sequences are MDHEN and SYDVKM. V lost 8 bases, J lost 3 bases, and 13 bases lay in between. The CDR3 sequence is 13 residues long. The CDR3 sequence is CASVDRWDYGYTF. The CDR3 bases are TGTGCCAGCGTAGACAGGTGGGACTATGGCTACACCTTC.

The chain combines TRBV4-2 with TRBJ2-7, with TRBD2 identical over 13 bases. Germline loops: CDR1 LGHNA, CDR2 YNFKEQ. This CDR3 region has 23 residues. The V gene end was trimmed by 5 bases and the J gene end by 7 bases; junction bases not matched to a gene: 32. The DNA of the CDR3 is TGTGCCAGCAGCTACACCTCTCGGAAACTAGCGGGAGGGCCGCTATTAACCCAGTGTGAGCAGTACTTC. This sequence encodes CASSYTSRKLAGGPLLTQCEQYF.

The J gene is TRBJ2-2, the V gene TRBV4-1; D may be TRBD1 (6 bases). V lost 4 bases and J 4 bases, leaving 16 bases between the germline ends. Germline lookup yields CDR1 MGHRA and CDR2 YSYEKL. This CDR3 contains 16 residues. The CDR3 DNA reads TGCGCCAGCAGCCCTCCCCTGGGGGCTCGCACCGGGGAGCTGTTTTTT. This sequence encodes CASSPPLGARTGELFF.

Many counts were recorded for this clonotype. The chain uses TRBV20-1 and TRBJ1-5; D call uncertain. The germline V gene encodes CDR1 DFQATT and CDR2 SNEGSKA (reference sequence). V lost 6 bases to trimming and J lost 0 bases, with 6 bases between them. The CDR3 has 12 residues. The CDR3 protein is CSARTSNQPQHF. CDR3 nucleotide sequence: TGCAGTGCGCGAACTAGCAATCAGCCCCAGCATTTT.

The rearrangement uses TRBV30 and TRBJ2-7; 9 bases agree with TRBD2. J gave up 2 bases and V 4 bases, and 9 bases lay outside the gene matches. The CDR3 covers 15 residues. The germline V gene has CDR1 GTSNPN and CDR2 SVGIG (reference sequence). Written as DNA, the CDR3 is TGTGCCTGGACCCCAAGCGGGGGGTTGCCCTACGAGCAGTACTTC. Translated, it gives CAWTPSGGLPYEQYF.

CDR3: CASSSTDYYGYTF. CDR3 bases: TGTGCCAGCTCATCGACAGATTACTATGGCTACACCTTC. The chain is built from TRBV18 and TRBJ1-2, with D tentatively TRBD1 (5 bases). The CDR3 loop spans 13 amino acids. With 5 bases removed from V and 3 bases from J, the gap between germline ends came to 10 bases. Looked up from germline, CDR1 is KGHSH and CDR2 is LQKENI.

With respect to this clonotype: The CDR3 carries no conserved terminal phenylalanine or tryptophan, so it likely arises from a read error. The gene calls are TRBV5-1 and TRBJ2-1; 8 bases are shared with TRBD2. V shed 4 bases, J shed 0 bases, and the junction held 15 bases outside the gene matches. Germline CDR1 reads SGHRS; CDR2 reads YFSETQ. The CDR3 spans 19 residues. The CDR3 reads CASSRGAGGIQFSYNEQFL. Written as DNA, the CDR3 is TGCGCCAGCAGCCGCGGCGCGGGAGGCATTCAATTCTCCTACAATGAGCAGTTCCTC.

This clonotype was seen at least ten times. V usage is TRBV28 and J usage is TRBJ1-1; 7 positions match TRBD1. Germline lookup yields CDR1 MDHEN and CDR2 SYDVKM. The V and J ends lost 7 bases and 13 bases, in that order; junction bases with no gene match: 18. This CDR3 spans 14 amino acids. The CDR3 nucleotides read TGTGCCAGCACCCCTCCAGACAGGGCTCCTAAGGGTTTCTTT. The encoded protein is CASTPPDRAPKGFF.

This clonotype was found once. The gene calls are TRBV6-2 or TRBV6-3 and TRBJ2-1; 10 bases agree with TRBD1. V was clipped by 6 bases and J by 6 bases; unmatched bases: 8. The CDR3 spans 15 residues. In germline, CDR1 is MNHEY, CDR2 SVGEGT. The CDR3 loop reads CASSAGTGDFNEQFF. The CDR3 DNA is TGTGCCAGCAGCGCCGGGACAGGGGATTTCAATGAGCAGTTCTTC.

Ten or more counts support this clonotype. The rearrangement uses TRBV28 and TRBJ2-1, with a weak D call TRBD1 (6 bases). There are 12 residues in the CDR3. Trimming removed 6 bases at V and 9 bases at J, with 12 bases between. The V gene's germline CDR1 is MDHEN and CDR2 SYDVKM. The CDR3 coding sequence is TGTGCCAGCAGAACCGGACAGTTTGAGCAGTTCTTC. Protein product: CASRTGQFEQFF.

The chain uses TRBV7-6 and TRBJ2-1; 9 positions match TRBD2. The germline V gene encodes CDR1 SGHVS and CDR2 FNYEAQ. The trim removed 5 bases at V and 0 bases at J, leaving 17 bases unmatched. This CDR3 region has 20 residues. CDR3 sequence reads: CASSPIVAGGPPSSYNEQFF. Written as DNA, the CDR3 is TGTGCCAGCAGCCCTATCGTGGCGGGAGGGCCTCCTAGCTCCTACAATGAGCAGTTCTTC.

In its sample, this clonotype was seen many times. V usage is TRBV5-1 and J usage is TRBJ2-7; TRBD1 matches 7 bases. This CDR3 comprises 15 residues. Germline trimming cut 4 bases from V and 0 bases from J; bases unmatched to any gene: 7. The germline gives CDR1 SGHRS, CDR2 YFSETQ. This chain's CDR3 is CASSEWDSLSYEQYF. The DNA of the CDR3 is TGCGCCAGCAGCGAATGGGACAGCCTCTCCTACGAGCAGTACTTC.

This clonotype appeared many times. V gene TRBV27 combines with J gene TRBJ2-4; possible D gene TRBD1, 6 bases. The CDR3 has 16 residues. V was pared by 3 bases and J by 3 bases, with 15 bases between. The germline V gene encodes CDR1 MNHEY and CDR2 SMNVEV (reference sequence). CDR3: CASSFRAQGHKNIQYF. The CDR3 nucleotides read TGTGCCAGCAGTTTTCGAGCCCAGGGGCACAAAAACATTCAGTACTTC.

This clonotype was seen ten or more times. The junction departs from the called germline gene at one end, perhaps through a read error. The J gene is TRBJ1-1, the V gene TRBV5-5, with 10 bases matching TRBD1. Germline CDR1 and CDR2: SGHKS and YYEKEE (reference sequence). CDR3 length: 15 residues. The CDR3 loop reads CASSSRTGGLSEAFF. The CDR3 DNA reads TGCGCCAGCAGCTCGCGGACAGGGGGGTTATCTGAAGCTTTCTTT. Together with reference TRBV5-5 and TRBJ1-1, the CDR3 gives the full variable domain: DAGVTQSPTHLIKTRGQQVTLRCSPISGHKSVSWYQQVLGQGPQFIFQYYEKEERGRGNFPDRFSARQFPNYSSELNVNALLLGDSALYLCASSSRTGGLSEAFFGQGTRLTVV.

This sequence joins TRBV2 and TRBJ1-2, with TRBD1 matching 7 bases. J gave up 4 bases and V 6 bases, and 11 bases lay outside the gene matches. There are 15 residues in the CDR3. The V gene's germline CDR1 is SNHLY and CDR2 FYNNEI. As DNA, the CDR3 is TGTGCCAGCAGCTTTTACAGGGGCGGCCTCTATGGCTACACCTTC. Its translation is CASSFYRGGLYGYTF.

This clonotype was recorded many times. The V gene is TRBV10-3, the J gene TRBJ1-1; 10 bases map to TRBD1. Germline V lookup: CDR1 ENHRY, CDR2 SYGVKD. There are 14 residues in the CDR3. Trimming at V came to 6 bases and at J to 1 base, leaving 2 bases not matched to a gene. The CDR3 reads CAIRGTGANTEAFF. CDR3 nucleotides: TGTGCCATCAGGGGGACAGGGGCGAACACTGAAGCTTTCTTT.

This clonotype occurred a few times. The chain has TRBV29-1 and TRBJ2-6; D tentatively reads TRBD1 or TRBD2 (5 bases each). The CDR3 contains 16 residues. Germline-derived CDR1 and CDR2 are SQVTM and ANQGSEA. Between the trimmed V and J ends, which lost 8 bases and 2 bases, there was a span of 19 bases. This chain's CDR3 is CSPGHAQRAGANVLTF. The CDR3 DNA follows: TGCAGCCCCGGACACGCCCAGAGGGCTGGGGCCAACGTCCTGACTTTC.

This clonotype came up many times. This chain joins TRBV7-2 and TRBJ2-1; 11 bases agree with TRBD2. This CDR3 is 14 amino acids long. In germline, CDR1 is SGHTA, CDR2 FQGNSA. V was clipped by 4 bases and J by 10 bases; unmatched bases: 6. The CDR3 DNA follows: TGTGCCAGCAGCTCAACTAGCGGGAGAGTGGAGCAGTTCTTC. It yields the protein CASSSTSGRVEQFF.

A few counts support this clonotype. The CDR3 nucleotides read TGCAGTGCTACGAGACAGGGGGCCTATACCGGGGAGCTGTTTTTT. Translated, it gives CSATRQGAYTGELFF. V is TRBV20-1 and J is TRBJ2-2; TRBD1 matches at 10 bases. The ends lost 4 bases at V and 5 bases at J; junction bases unmatched: 7. Germline V lookup: CDR1 DFQATT, CDR2 SNEGSKA (reference sequence). CDR3 length: 15 amino acids.

The rearrangement links TRBV5-1 to TRBJ2-5; 10 nucleotides line up with TRBD2. The length of the CDR3 is 16 residues. The germline gives CDR1 SGHRS, CDR2 YFSETQ. Trimming took 0 bases from V and 4 from J; bases not matched to a gene: 6. DNA for the CDR3: TGCGCCAGCAGCTTGGTTCTAGCGGGAGCAGGAGAGACCCAGTACTTC. Amino acids: CASSLVLAGAGETQYF.

In its sample, this clonotype was seen many times. This chain joins TRBV2 and TRBJ1-1, with D possibly TRBD1 on 5 matching bases. This CDR3 comprises 13 residues. CDR1 SNHLY and CDR2 FYNNEI come from the germline V gene. Trimming stripped 10 bases from V and 2 bases from J, with 14 bases between. The CDR3 loop is CATREWTNTEAFF. In DNA form, the CDR3 reads TGTGCCACCAGGGAGTGGACCAACACTGAAGCTTTCTTT.

A word on this clonotype: Given a much more abundant clone one base away, this may be a read error. The chain employs TRBV11-2 and TRBJ2-7; no reliable D call. This CDR3 is built from 18 residues. V was clipped by 2 bases and J by 0 bases, with 20 bases between them. Germline V gene data show CDR1 as SGHAT and CDR2 as FQNNGV. Here the CDR3 DNA reads TGTGCCAGCAGCTTATTGATCAGCGCGAGATACCTCTCCTACGAGCAGTACTTC. Translation gives CASSLLISARYLSYEQYF.

The DNA of the CDR3 is TGTGCCAGCAGCTTATCTAGTTTAGGCTCCTACAATGAGCAGTTCTTC. Translation: CASSLSSLGSYNEQFF. The V gene is TRBV7-3, the J gene TRBJ2-1; D is uncertain. Germline V gives CDR1 SGHTA, CDR2 FQGTGA. V gave up 2 bases and J gave up 0 bases, with 11 bases separating them. The CDR3 has 16 residues. The whole variable domain, remainder taken from reference TRBV7-3 and TRBJ2-1, is GAGVSQTPSNKVTEKGKYVELRCDPISGHTALYWYRQSLGQGPEFLIYFQGTGAADDSGLPNDRFFAVRPEGSVSTLKIQRTERGDSAVYLCASSLSSLGSYNEQFFGPGTRLTVL.

CDR3 bases: TGTGCCAGCAGCTTACGGAAGACTAGCAGCAACCCGGGCTACGAGCAGTACTTC. Translating it yields CASSLRKTSSNPGYEQYF. The gene calls are TRBV11-2 and TRBJ2-7; the match to TRBD2 covers 7 bases. This CDR3 comprises 18 residues. Germline CDR1 SGHAT, CDR2 FQNNGV. V shed 2 bases and J 3 bases; nucleotides not matched to a gene: 16.